The 21 T cell receptor beta chains listed next were all sequenced from one sample in a study of Ad26.COV2.S vaccination and SARS-CoV-2 variants. Treatment indicated: around 19 received Ad26.COV2.S at low or high dose, single or two shots; about five received placebo; per-sample allocation not given. Collection of samples fell on day 63 after the first vaccine or placebo injection. Clones were sequenced by immunoSEQ multiplex PCR, and TCRdb holds only the in-frame ones, with some missing. The data contain some 410,000 clones, approximately 92% of them singletons. The sequenced sample was peripheral blood, obtained in a trial of Ad26.COV2.S vaccine versus placebo. The receptors here all came from a person aged 18 to 65 who received the Ad26.COV2.S COVID-19 vaccine or a placebo.

This clone was seen a handful of times. CDR3: CASSSGDSTGELFF. CDR3 bases: TGTGCCAGCAGTTCAGGGGACAGCACCGGGGAGCTGTTTTTT. The chain links TRBV6-4 to TRBJ2-2; 7 positions match TRBD1. The V and J ends lost 5 bases and 4 bases, in that order; junction bases with no gene match: 4. CDR1 MRHNA and CDR2 SNTAGT come from the germline V gene. This CDR3 spans 14 amino acids.

This chain joins TRBV6-2 or TRBV6-3 and TRBJ1-6; D remains unclear. V was clipped by 2 bases and J by 7 bases, with 24 bases between them. The CDR3 contains 19 residues. The V gene's germline CDR1 is MNHEY and CDR2 SVGEGT. DNA of the CDR3: TGTGCCAGCAGTTACCGCTCGGGCCTGCGGGTCCTTTGGAATTCACCCCTCCACTTT. Translation gives CASSYRSGLRVLWNSPLHF.

The chain recombines TRBV19 with TRBJ1-6; 12 bases are a match to TRBD1. The length of the CDR3 is 16 residues. J lost 9 bases, V lost 6 bases, and 9 bases had no gene match. The germline V gene encodes CDR1 LNHDA and CDR2 SQIVND (reference sequence). CDR3 sequence reads: CASRRGQGANFSPLHF. In DNA form, the CDR3 reads TGTGCCAGTAGAAGGGGACAGGGGGCAAATTTTTCACCCCTCCACTTT. The variable domain in full, completed from reference TRBV19 and TRBJ1-6, reads DGGITQSPKYLFRKEGQNVTLSCEQNLNHDAMYWYRQDPGQGLRLIYYSQIVNDFQKGDIAEGYSVSREKKESFPLTVTSAQKNPTAFYLCASRRGQGANFSPLHFGNGTRLTVT.

V gene TRBV6-5 combines with J gene TRBJ1-4, with D maybe TRBD1 (5 bases). Trimming stripped 6 bases from V and 2 bases from J, with 7 bases between. The CDR3 runs to 13 residues. Germline V CDR1 and CDR2: MNHEY, SVGAGI. The CDR3 DNA sequence: TGTGCCAGCAGCCCAGGGACTAATGAAAAACTGTTTTTT. It specifies CASSPGTNEKLFF.

This clone was recorded once. This chain connects TRBV5-6 to TRBJ1-2, with 9 bases that match TRBD1. The CDR3 is made up of 13 amino acids. With 5 bases clipped from V and 2 bases from J, the junction kept 1 base outside the gene matches. CDR1 is SGHDT and CDR2 is YYEEEE in the germline V gene. For the CDR3, the DNA is TGTGCCAGCAGGGGGACAGGGAACTATGGCTACACCTTC. Amino acids: CASRGTGNYGYTF.

The J gene is TRBJ2-3, the V gene TRBV13, with 13 nucleotides matching TRBD2. The germline V gene has CDR1 PRHDT and CDR2 FYEKMQ (reference sequence). V trimming: 4 bases; J trimming: 0 bases; junction bases outside the gene matches: 1. The CDR3 contains 16 residues. The CDR3 bases are TGTGCCAGCAGCTCGGGACTAGCGGGGAGCACAGATACGCAGTATTTT. Protein sequence: CASSSGLAGSTDTQYF.

The rearrangement joins TRBV5-4 to TRBJ2-4; TRBD2 is a possible D gene (6 bases). V lost 2 bases to trimming and J lost 7 bases, with 19 bases between them. Germline V gives CDR1 SGHNT, CDR2 YYREEE (reference sequence). This CDR3 contains 16 residues. CDR3 region: CASSFRHPRDENIQYF. Written as DNA, the CDR3 is TGTGCCAGCAGCTTTCGGCACCCGCGGGATGAGAACATTCAGTACTTC.

The rearrangement uses TRBV15 and TRBJ2-3; 7 nucleotides agree with TRBD1. The CDR3 totals 15 residues. Germline V gives CDR1 LNHNV, CDR2 YYDKDF (reference sequence). Trimming at V came to 3 bases and at J to 2 bases, leaving 5 bases not matched to a gene. CDR3: CATSSKGAITDTQYF. CDR3 nucleotides: TGTGCCACCAGCAGTAAGGGGGCTATCACAGATACGCAGTATTTT.

This clone has more than one count but fewer than ten. J is TRBJ1-2 and V is TRBV7-9, with 9 bases aligning to TRBD1. This CDR3 comprises 11 residues. Per the germline V gene, CDR1 is SEHNR and CDR2 is FQNEAQ (reference sequence). The ends lost 5 bases at V and 14 bases at J; junction bases unmatched: 6. CDR3 DNA sequence: TGTGCCAGCAGCCCCGACAGGGGGGAAACCTTC. It encodes CASSPDRGETF.

The chain is built from TRBV28 and TRBJ2-3; D is unresolved. Germline V gene sequence: CDR1 MDHEN, CDR2 SYDVKM. The V and J ends lost 2 bases and 6 bases respectively, with 6 bases between them. The CDR3 covers 12 residues. CDR3 region: CASSLIRDTQYF. The CDR3 DNA reads as TGTGCCAGCAGTTTAATCAGGGATACGCAGTATTTT.

The chain recombines TRBV19 with TRBJ1-2; D unclear. The CDR3 consists of 12 residues. Germline loops: CDR1 LNHDA, CDR2 SQIVND (reference sequence). V was cut by 4 bases and J by 3 bases, with 6 bases left in between. The CDR3: CASSREDYGYTF. CDR3 nucleotide sequence: TGTGCCAGTAGTAGGGAGGACTATGGCTACACCTTC.

The J gene is TRBJ2-5, the V gene TRBV30; D is perhaps TRBD1 or TRBD2 (5 bases each). The germline V gene has CDR1 GTSNPN and CDR2 SVGIG (reference sequence). There are 17 residues in the CDR3. Trimming took 0 bases from V and 2 from J, leaving 19 bases between them. The CDR3 DNA reads TGTGCCTGGAGTGTACTACGGGGCCCCAACCATCAAGAGACCCAGTACTTC. This encodes CAWSVLRGPNHQETQYF.

The gene calls are TRBV11-3 and TRBJ2-2, with TRBD1 identical over 10 bases. This CDR3 is 16 amino acids long. The junction had 6 bases not matched to a gene; V was cut back by 8 bases and J by 0 bases. Per the germline V gene, CDR1 is SGHNT and CDR2 is YENEEA. CDR3 residues: CASRLGQGANTGELFF. Here the CDR3 DNA reads TGTGCCAGCCGACTCGGACAGGGGGCGAACACCGGGGAGCTGTTTTTT.

This clone has more than one count but fewer than ten. The V call is TRBV24-1, the J call TRBJ1-1, with TRBD1 matching 7 bases. The CDR3 totals 15 residues. The V and J ends lost 3 bases and 4 bases, in that order; junction bases with no gene match: 7. Germline CDR1 reads KGHDR; CDR2 reads SFDVKD. As DNA, the CDR3 is TGTGCCACCAGTGATCCACTTAAGGGGGCCACTGAAGCTTTCTTT. Translated, it gives CATSDPLKGATEAFF.

The DNA for the CDR3 is TGTGCCAGCAGCTTCCCCGACAGGGTAGGAGCTGGCTACACCTTC. Translating gives CASSFPDRVGAGYTF. The V call is TRBV5-5, the J call TRBJ1-2, with 7 bases matching TRBD1. This CDR3 has 15 amino acids. Unmatched junction bases numbered 11, after V lost 2 bases and J lost 7 bases. The germline gives CDR1 SGHKS, CDR2 YYEKEE (reference sequence).

This chain uses TRBV5-4 with TRBJ1-4, with D perhaps matching TRBD1 (6 bases). This CDR3 is 15 amino acids long. Per germline, CDR1 SGHNT and CDR2 YYREEE (reference sequence). V was clipped by 1 base and J by 4 bases, with 11 bases between them. The CDR3 sequence is CASSLYGQNNEKLFF. The CDR3 region has the DNA TGTGCCAGCAGCTTGTACGGACAGAATAATGAAAAACTGTTTTTT. The complete variable domain, with remaining parts taken from reference TRBV5-4 and TRBJ1-4, reads ETGVTQSPTHLIKTRGQQVTLRCSSQSGHNTVSWYQQALGQGPQFIFQYYREEENGRGNFPPRFSGLQFPNYSSELNVNALELDDSALYLCASSLYGQNNEKLFFGSGTQLSVL.

The chain carries TRBV10-3 and TRBJ2-7; TRBD1 agrees at 8 bases. With 5 bases clipped from V and 0 bases from J, the junction kept 9 bases outside the gene matches. The CDR3 covers 16 residues. The germline V gene has CDR1 ENHRY and CDR2 SYGVKD. The CDR3 DNA sequence: TGTGCCATCAGTAACACAGGGGGTAAGGGCTCCTACGAGCAGTACTTC. Encoded protein: CAISNTGGKGSYEQYF.

V gene TRBV10-1 combines with J gene TRBJ2-1; TRBD2 matches 9 bases. Germline V gives CDR1 WNHNN, CDR2 SYGVQD (reference sequence). The CDR3 length is 16 residues. Trimming cost V 0 bases and J 7 bases; bases outside gene matches: 7. CDR3 sequence reads: CASSESAGGPGNEQFF. In DNA form, the CDR3 reads TGCGCCAGCAGTGAGTCCGCGGGGGGGCCTGGTAATGAGCAGTTCTTC.

The genes are TRBV7-8 and TRBJ2-3, with TRBD2 matching 12 bases. Germline CDR1 SGHVS, CDR2 FQNEAQ. The V and J ends lost 5 bases and 4 bases, in that order; junction bases with no gene match: 7. The CDR3 runs to 16 residues. The CDR3 region has the DNA TGTGCCAGCAGCCCGAACGGACTAGCGGGGCCAGATACGCAGTATTTT. It specifies CASSPNGLAGPDTQYF.

The chain has TRBV7-2 and TRBJ2-1; D may be TRBD1 (6 bases). Between the trimmed V and J ends, which lost 5 bases and 3 bases, there was a span of 14 bases. This CDR3 is 15 amino acids long. The germline gives CDR1 SGHTA, CDR2 FQGNSA. CDR3 in DNA: TGTGCCAGCAGCCTCGACAGGAACCTCTACAATGAGCAGTTCTTC. Its translation: CASSLDRNLYNEQFF.

This clone is a singleton in its sample. The chain joins TRBV12-5 to TRBJ1-5; D uncertain. Per the germline V gene, CDR1 is LGHNT and CDR2 is FRNRAP. Trimming pared 2 bases from V and 6 bases from J, leaving 11 bases between. The CDR3 is 14 amino acids. CDR3 sequence reads: CASGLIREGQPQHF. The CDR3 nucleotides are TGTGCTAGTGGTTTGATCCGGGAGGGTCAGCCCCAGCATTTT.